This TCR beta chain was recovered during a study of long-term antiretroviral therapy in people with HIV. Findings of the study overall: The repertoire was dominated at all time points by clones expanded before ART. Transplant donor controls retained higher diversity, though diversity increased after ART.

Germline V lookup: CDR1 SEHNR, CDR2 FQNEAQ (reference sequence). With V trimmed by 3 bases and J by 3 bases, 6 bases remained unmatched. The CDR3 runs to 15 residues. This clone was detected once. Its matching antigen is unknown. Assay version v3.0 of immunoSEQ was used, and it was run at survey level. Sequenced by immunoSEQ multiplex PCR; TCRdb stores in-frame clones only, minus some. The top ten clones hold about 10% of a sample with roughly 24,000 clones, 85% of them seen once. V and J are TRBV7-9 and TRBJ2-3; 7 positions match TRBD2. This specimen consisted of unsorted PBMCs, obtained about 5 years after starting antiretroviral therapy. This clonotype originated in a man aged 35-49 years with HIV. The CDR3 region is CASSLSGVKTDTQYF. The CDR3 DNA reads as TGTGCCAGCAGCTTGAGCGGGGTTAAGACAGATACGCAGTATTTT.